The 5 T cell receptor beta chains given below trace back to one sample, sequenced in a study of cytomegalovirus exposure and HLA in healthy donors. Use of 60 Vbeta and 13 Jbeta primers characterized the PCR. Clones were sequenced by immunoSEQ multiplex PCR, and TCRdb holds only the in-frame ones, with some missing. Counted here are 150,000 to 200,000 clones, roughly four fifths occurring once; the ten biggest clones make up almost 3%. Sequenced material: PBMCs. These receptors were obtained from a woman in her fifties or sixties in good health and CMV-seropositive.

Of note for this clone: Other DNA sequences in this sample translate to the same CDR3. The chain links TRBV6-5 to TRBJ2-3; 9 positions match TRBD2. Germline values: CDR1 MNHEY, CDR2 SVGAGI. CDR3 size: 14 residues. V lost 8 bases, J lost 3 bases, and 6 bases stayed unmatched. CDR3 amino acids: CASGLSGGTDTQYF. The CDR3 DNA sequence: TGTGCCAGCGGCCTTAGCGGGGGTACAGATACGCAGTATTTT.

The chain links TRBV28 to TRBJ2-5, with a possible D match to TRBD2 (5 bases). Germline loops: CDR1 MDHEN, CDR2 SYDVKM. CDR3 length equals 16 residues. The V end was cut by 2 bases, the J end by 1 base, with 14 bases between. The DNA for the CDR3 is TGTGCCAGCAGTTTAAGGCGGGCCACCAGCCAAGAGACCCAGTACTTC. Residues: CASSLRRATSQETQYF.

This rearrangement joins TRBV5-1 to TRBJ2-5, with a possible D match to TRBD1 (6 bases). The J call may not be correct, given that the DNA end is closer to TRBJ2-7. This CDR3 is 12 amino acids long. From germline, CDR1 is SGHRS and CDR2 YFSETQ. The CDR3 DNA reads as TGCGCCAGCAGCTTACAGGGTGCCGAGCAGTACTTC. Its protein is CASSLQGAEQYF.

This rearrangement joins TRBV6-1 to TRBJ2-3; D is perhaps TRBD2 (5 bases). The length of the CDR3 is 15 residues. Per germline, CDR1 MNHNS and CDR2 SASEGT. V gave up 6 bases and J gave up 2 bases, with 15 bases separating them. The CDR3: CASSPEERITDTQYF. CDR3 bases: TGTGCCAGCAGCCCCGAGGAGCGGATCACAGATACGCAGTATTTT.

This clone was recorded a few times. This chain joins TRBV7-9 and TRBJ1-5; D might be TRBD1 (5 bases). V was shortened by 5 bases and J by 3 bases, with 11 bases between the two germline ends. This CDR3 has 14 residues. Germline V CDR1 and CDR2: SEHNR, FQNEAQ (reference sequence). As DNA, the CDR3 is TGTGCCAGCAGCCCCCCAGGGAACAATCAGCCCCAGCATTTT. The encoded protein is CASSPPGNNQPQHF.